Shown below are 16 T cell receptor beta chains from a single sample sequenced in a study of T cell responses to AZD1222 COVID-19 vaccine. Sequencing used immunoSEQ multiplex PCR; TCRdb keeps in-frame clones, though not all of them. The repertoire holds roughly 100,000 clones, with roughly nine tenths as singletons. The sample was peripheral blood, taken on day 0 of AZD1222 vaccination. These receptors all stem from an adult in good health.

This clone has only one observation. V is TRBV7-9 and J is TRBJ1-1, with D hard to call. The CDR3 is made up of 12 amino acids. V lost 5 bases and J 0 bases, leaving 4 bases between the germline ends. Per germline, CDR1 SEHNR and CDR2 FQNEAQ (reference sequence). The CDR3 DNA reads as TGTGCCAGCAGCAGCATGAACACTGAAGCTTTCTTT. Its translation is CASSSMNTEAFF.

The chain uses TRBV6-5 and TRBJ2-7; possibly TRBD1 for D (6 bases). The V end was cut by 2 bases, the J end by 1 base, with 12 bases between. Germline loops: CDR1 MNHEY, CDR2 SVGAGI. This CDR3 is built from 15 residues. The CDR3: CASSYADRKSYEQYF. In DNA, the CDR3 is TGTGCCAGCAGTTACGCGGACAGAAAGTCCTACGAGCAGTACTTC.

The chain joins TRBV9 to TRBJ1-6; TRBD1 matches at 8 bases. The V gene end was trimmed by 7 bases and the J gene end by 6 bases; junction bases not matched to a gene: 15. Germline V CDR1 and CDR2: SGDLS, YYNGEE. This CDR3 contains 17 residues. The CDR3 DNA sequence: TGTGCCAGCGGAACCGGGACAGGCGCAACTGCTAATTCACCCCTCCACTTT. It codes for CASGTGTGATANSPLHF.

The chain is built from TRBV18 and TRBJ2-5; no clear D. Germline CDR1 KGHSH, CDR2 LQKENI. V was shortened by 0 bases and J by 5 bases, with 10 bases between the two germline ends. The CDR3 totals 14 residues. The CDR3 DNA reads TGTGCCAGCTCACCACCGAGAGAGTGGGAGACCCAGTACTTC. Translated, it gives CASSPPREWETQYF.

Here the CDR3 reads CATSWPGGAEQFF. CDR3 coding DNA: TGTGCCACCAGTTGGCCCGGGGGCGCGGAGCAGTTCTTC. The rearrangement uses TRBV24-1 and TRBJ2-1; D could derive from TRBD1 or TRBD2 (6 bases each). The CDR3 is made up of 13 amino acids. Germline V gene sequence: CDR1 KGHDR, CDR2 SFDVKD. Deletions cut 6 bases from V and 10 bases from J, with 15 bases between.

The CDR3 nucleotides read TGTGCCAGCAGCTTAGCGATGGCAGGCGAAGCTTTCTTT. It yields the protein CASSLAMAGEAFF. V usage is TRBV7-2 and J usage is TRBJ1-1; D gene unclear. The ends were cut back, 0 bases at V and 8 bases at J, with 10 bases in the middle. This CDR3 has 13 residues. Germline values: CDR1 SGHTA, CDR2 FQGNSA.

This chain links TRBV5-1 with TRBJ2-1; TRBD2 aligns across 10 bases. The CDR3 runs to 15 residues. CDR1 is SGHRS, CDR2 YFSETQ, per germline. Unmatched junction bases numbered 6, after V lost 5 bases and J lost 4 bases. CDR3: CASRPGLAVYNEQFF. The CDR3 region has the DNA TGCGCCAGCAGACCCGGACTAGCGGTATACAATGAGCAGTTCTTC. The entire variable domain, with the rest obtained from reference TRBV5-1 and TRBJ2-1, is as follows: KAGVTQTPRYLIKTRGQQVTLSCSPISGHRSVSWYQQTPGQGLQFLFEYFSETQRNKGNFPGRFSGRQFSNSRSEMNVSTLELGDSALYLCASRPGLAVYNEQFFGPGTRLTVL.

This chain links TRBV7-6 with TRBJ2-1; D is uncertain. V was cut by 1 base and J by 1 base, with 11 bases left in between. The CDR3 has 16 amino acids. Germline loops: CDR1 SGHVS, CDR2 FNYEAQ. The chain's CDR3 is CASSLGAGNSYNEQFF. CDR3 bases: TGTGCCAGCAGCTTAGGGGCAGGAAATTCCTACAATGAGCAGTTCTTC.

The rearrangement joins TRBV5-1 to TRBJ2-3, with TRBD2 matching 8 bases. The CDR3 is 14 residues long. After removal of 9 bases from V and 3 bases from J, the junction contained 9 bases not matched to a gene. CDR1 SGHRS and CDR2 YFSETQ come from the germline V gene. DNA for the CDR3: TGCGCCACCGGGGGGGGCACGACGACAGATACGCAGTATTTT. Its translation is CATGGGTTTDTQYF.

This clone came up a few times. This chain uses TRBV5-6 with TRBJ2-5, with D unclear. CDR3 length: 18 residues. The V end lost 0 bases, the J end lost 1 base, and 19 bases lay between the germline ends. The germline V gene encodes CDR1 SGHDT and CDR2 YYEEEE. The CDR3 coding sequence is TGTGCCAGCAGCTTGGACACTCAATGGATAAAAACCCAAGAGACCCAGTACTTC. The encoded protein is CASSLDTQWIKTQETQYF.

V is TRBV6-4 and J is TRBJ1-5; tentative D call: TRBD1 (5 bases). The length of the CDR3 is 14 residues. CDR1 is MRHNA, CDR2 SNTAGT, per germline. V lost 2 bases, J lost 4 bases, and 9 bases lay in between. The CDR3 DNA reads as TGTGCCAGCAGTGACGGGGGATTTAATCAGCCCCAGCATTTT. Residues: CASSDGGFNQPQHF.

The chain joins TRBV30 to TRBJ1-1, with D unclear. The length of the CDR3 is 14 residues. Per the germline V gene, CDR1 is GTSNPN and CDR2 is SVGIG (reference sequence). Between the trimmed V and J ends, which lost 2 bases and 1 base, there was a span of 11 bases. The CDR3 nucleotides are TGTGCCTGGAGTTACCCCACCACGAACACTGAAGCTTTCTTT. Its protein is CAWSYPTTNTEAFF.

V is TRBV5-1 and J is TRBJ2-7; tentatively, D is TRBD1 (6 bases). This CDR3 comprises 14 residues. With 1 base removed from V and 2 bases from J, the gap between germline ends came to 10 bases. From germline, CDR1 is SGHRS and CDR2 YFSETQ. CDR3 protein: CASSLPTGTYEQYF. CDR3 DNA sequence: TGCGCCAGCAGCTTGCCTACAGGGACCTACGAGCAGTACTTC.

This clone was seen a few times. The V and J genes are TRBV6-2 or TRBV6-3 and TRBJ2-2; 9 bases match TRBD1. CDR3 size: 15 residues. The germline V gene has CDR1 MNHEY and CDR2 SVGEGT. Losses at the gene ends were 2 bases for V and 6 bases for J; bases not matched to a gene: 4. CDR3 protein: CASSYRTGDPGELFF. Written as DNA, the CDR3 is TGTGCCAGCAGTTACCGGACAGGGGATCCCGGGGAGCTGTTTTTT.

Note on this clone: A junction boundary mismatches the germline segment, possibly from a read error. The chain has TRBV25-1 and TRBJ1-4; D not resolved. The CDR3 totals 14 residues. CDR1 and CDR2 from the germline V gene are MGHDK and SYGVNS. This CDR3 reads CASSVVGSNEKLFF. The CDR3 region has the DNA TGTGCCAGCAGTGTGGTGGGCAGTAATGAAAAGCTGTTTTTT.

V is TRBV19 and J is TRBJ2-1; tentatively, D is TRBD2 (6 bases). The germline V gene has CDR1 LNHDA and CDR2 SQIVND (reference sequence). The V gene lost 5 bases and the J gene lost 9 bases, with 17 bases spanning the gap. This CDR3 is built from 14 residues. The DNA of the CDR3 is TGTGCCAGTAGTCTCCGGGAGCTAGTTCGTGAGCAGTTCTTC. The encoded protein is CASSLRELVREQFF.